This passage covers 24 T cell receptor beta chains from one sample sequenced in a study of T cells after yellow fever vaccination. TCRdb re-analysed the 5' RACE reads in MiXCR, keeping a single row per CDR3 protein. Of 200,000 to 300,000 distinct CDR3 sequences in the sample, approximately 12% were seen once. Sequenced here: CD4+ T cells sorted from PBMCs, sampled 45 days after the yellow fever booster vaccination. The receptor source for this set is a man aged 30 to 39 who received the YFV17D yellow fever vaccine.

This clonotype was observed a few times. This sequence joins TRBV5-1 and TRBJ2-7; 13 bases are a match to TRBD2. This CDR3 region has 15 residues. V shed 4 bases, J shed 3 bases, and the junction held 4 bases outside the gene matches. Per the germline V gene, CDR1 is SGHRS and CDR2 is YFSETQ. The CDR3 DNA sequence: TGCGCCAGCAGCCCGGGGACTAGCGGGATCTACGAGCAGTACTTC. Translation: CASSPGTSGIYEQYF.

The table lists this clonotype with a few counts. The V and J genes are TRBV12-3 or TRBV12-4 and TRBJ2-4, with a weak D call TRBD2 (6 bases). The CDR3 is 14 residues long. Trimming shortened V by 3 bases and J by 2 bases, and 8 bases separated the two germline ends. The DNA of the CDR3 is TGTGCCAGCAGTTTCCGGGAGACCAAAAACATTCAGTACTTC. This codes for CASSFRETKNIQYF.

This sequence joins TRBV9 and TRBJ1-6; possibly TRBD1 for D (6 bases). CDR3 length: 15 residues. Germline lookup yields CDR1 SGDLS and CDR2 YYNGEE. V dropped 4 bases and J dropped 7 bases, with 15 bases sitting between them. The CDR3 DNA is TGTGCCAGCAGCCGGTCGAACAGGGAGAATTCACCCCTCCACTTT. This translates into CASSRSNRENSPLHF.

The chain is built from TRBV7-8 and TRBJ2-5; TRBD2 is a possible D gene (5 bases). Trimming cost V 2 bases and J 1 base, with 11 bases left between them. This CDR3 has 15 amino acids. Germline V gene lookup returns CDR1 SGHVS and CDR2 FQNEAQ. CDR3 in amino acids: CASSLNLALQETQYF. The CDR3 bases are TGTGCCAGCAGCTTAAACCTAGCCCTCCAAGAGACCCAGTACTTC.

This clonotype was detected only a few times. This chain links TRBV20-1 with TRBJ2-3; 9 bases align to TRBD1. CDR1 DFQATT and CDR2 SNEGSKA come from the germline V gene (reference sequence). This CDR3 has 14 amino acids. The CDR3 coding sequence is TGCAGGGGGGGTGGGGACAGGGGCACAGATACGCAGTATTTT. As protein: CRGGGDRGTDTQYF.

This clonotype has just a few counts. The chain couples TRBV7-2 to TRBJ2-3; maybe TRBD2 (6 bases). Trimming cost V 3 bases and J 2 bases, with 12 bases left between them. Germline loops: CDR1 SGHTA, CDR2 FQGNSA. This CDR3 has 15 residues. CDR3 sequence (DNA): TGTGCCAGCAGCTTTGGTTCTAGCGACACAGATACGCAGTATTTT. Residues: CASSFGSSDTDTQYF.

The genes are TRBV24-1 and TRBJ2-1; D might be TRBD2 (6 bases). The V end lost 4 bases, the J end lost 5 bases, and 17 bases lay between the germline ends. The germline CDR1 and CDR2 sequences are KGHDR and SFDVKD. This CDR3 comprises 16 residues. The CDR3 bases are TGTGCCACCAGTGAGACAGCCGGGACTGTCAACAATGAGCAGTTCTTC. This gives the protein CATSETAGTVNNEQFF.

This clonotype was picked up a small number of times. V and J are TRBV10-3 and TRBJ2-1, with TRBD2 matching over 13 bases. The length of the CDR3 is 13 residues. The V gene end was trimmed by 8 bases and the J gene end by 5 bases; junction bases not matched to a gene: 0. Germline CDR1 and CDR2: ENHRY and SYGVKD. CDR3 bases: TGTGCCATCGGACTAGCGGGGGACAATGAGCAGTTCTTC. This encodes CAIGLAGDNEQFF.

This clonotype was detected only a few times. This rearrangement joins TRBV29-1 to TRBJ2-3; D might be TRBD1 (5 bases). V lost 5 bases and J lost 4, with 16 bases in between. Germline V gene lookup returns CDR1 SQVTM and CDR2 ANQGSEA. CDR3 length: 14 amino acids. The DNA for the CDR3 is TGCAGCGTTCCCCAGTCAGGGAAGGCAGATACGCAGTATTTT. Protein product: CSVPQSGKADTQYF.

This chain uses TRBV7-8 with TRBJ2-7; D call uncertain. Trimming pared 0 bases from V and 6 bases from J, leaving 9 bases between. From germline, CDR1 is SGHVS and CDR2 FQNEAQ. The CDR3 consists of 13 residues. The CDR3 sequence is CASSLAHSTEQYF. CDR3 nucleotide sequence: TGTGCCAGCAGCTTAGCACACAGTACCGAGCAGTACTTC.

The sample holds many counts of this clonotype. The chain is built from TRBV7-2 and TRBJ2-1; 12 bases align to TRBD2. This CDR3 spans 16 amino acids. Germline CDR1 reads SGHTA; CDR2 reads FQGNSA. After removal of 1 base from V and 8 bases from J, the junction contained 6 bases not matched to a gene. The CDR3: CASSLVYGLAGYEQFF. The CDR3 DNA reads TGTGCCAGCAGCTTAGTCTATGGACTAGCGGGATATGAGCAGTTCTTC.

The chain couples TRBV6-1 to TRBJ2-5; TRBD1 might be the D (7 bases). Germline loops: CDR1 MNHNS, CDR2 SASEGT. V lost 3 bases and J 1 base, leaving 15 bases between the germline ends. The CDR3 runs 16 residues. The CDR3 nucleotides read TGTGCCAGCAGTGAGGCAGGGGGGACAGTCCAAGAGACCCAGTACTTC. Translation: CASSEAGGTVQETQYF.

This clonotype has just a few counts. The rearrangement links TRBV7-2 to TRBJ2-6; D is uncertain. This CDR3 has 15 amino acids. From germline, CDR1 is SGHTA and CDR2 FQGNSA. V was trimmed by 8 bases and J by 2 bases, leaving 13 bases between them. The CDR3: CASGPGLPGANVLTF. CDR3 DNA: TGTGCCAGCGGCCCGGGCCTTCCTGGGGCCAACGTCCTGACTTTC.

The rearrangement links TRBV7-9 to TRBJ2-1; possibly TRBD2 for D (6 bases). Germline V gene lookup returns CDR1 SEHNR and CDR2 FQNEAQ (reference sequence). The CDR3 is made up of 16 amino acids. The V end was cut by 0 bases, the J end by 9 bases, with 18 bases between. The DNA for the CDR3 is TGTGCCAGCAGCTTAGCGGGAGGCCCCTCCCCAGCTGAGCAGTTCTTC. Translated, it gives CASSLAGGPSPAEQFF.

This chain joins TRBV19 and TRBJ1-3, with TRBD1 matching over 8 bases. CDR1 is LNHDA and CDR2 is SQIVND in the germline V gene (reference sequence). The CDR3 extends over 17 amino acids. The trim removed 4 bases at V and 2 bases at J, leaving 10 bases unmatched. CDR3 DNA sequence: TGTGCCAGTAGTACCCCGTGGACAGGGCAACCTGGAAACACCATATATTTT. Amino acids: CASSTPWTGQPGNTIYF.

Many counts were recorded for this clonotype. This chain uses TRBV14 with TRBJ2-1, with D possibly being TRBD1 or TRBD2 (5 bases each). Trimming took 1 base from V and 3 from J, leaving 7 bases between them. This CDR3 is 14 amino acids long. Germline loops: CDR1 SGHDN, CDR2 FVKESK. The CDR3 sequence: CASSQAGGYNEQFF. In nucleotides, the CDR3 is TGTGCCAGCAGCCAAGCTGGGGGCTACAATGAGCAGTTCTTC.

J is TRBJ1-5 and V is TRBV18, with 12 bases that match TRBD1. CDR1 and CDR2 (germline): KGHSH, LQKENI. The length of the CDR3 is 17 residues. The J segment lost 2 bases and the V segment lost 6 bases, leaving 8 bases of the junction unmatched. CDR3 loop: CASSTGQGASGNQPQHF. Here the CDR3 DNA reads TGTGCCAGCTCGACGGGACAGGGGGCGTCGGGCAATCAGCCCCAGCATTTT.

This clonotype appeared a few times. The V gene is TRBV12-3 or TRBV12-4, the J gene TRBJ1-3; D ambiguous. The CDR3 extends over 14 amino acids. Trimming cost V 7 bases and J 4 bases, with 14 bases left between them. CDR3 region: CASTPRREGNTIYF. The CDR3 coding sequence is TGTGCCAGCACACCGCGCAGAGAGGGAAACACCATATATTTT.

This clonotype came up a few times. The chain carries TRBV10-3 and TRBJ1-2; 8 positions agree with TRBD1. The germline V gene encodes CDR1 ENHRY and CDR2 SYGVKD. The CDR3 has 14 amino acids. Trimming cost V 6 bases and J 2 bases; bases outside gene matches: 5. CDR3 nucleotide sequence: TGTGCCATCAGGGACAGGGTTGAGAACTATGGCTACACCTTC. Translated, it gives CAIRDRVENYGYTF.

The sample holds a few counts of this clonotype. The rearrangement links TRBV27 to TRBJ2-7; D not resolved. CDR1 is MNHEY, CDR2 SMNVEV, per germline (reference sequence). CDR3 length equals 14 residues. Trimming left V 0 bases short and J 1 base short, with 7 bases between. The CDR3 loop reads CASSLSPQSYEQYF. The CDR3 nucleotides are TGTGCCAGCAGTTTATCCCCTCAATCCTACGAGCAGTACTTC.

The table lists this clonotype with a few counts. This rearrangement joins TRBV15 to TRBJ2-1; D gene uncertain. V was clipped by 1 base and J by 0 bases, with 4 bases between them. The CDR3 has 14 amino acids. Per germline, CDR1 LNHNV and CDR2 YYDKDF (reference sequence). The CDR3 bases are TGTGCCACCAGCAGAGGCACCTCCTACAATGAGCAGTTCTTC. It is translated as CATSRGTSYNEQFF.

The CDR3 DNA reads as TGTGCCAGCTCACGAGGGTCCCGCTCCTACAATGAGCAGTTCTTC. Protein: CASSRGSRSYNEQFF. The V gene is TRBV18, the J gene TRBJ2-1, with a tentative D call TRBD2 (5 bases). This CDR3 has 15 amino acids. Trimming pared 4 bases from V and 0 bases from J, leaving 10 bases between. Germline V gene sequence: CDR1 KGHSH, CDR2 LQKENI.

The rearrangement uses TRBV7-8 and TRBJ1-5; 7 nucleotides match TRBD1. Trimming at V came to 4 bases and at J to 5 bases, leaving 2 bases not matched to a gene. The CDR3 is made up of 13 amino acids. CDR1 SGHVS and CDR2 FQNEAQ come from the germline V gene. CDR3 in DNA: TGTGCCAGCAGCTGGGACAGTGATCAGCCCCAGCATTTT. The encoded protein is CASSWDSDQPQHF. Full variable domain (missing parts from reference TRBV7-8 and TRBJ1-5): GAGVSQSPRYKVAKRGQDVALRCDPISGHVSLFWYQQALGQGPEFLTYFQNEAQLDKSGLPSDRFFAERPEGSVSTLKIQRTQQEDSAVYLCASSWDSDQPQHFGDGTRLSIL.

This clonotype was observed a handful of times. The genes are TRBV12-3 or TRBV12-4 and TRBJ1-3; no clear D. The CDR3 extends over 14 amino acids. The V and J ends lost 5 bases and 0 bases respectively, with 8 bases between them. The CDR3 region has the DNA TGTGCCAGCAGTCATACAAGCTCTGGAAACACCATATATTTT. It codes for CASSHTSSGNTIYF.